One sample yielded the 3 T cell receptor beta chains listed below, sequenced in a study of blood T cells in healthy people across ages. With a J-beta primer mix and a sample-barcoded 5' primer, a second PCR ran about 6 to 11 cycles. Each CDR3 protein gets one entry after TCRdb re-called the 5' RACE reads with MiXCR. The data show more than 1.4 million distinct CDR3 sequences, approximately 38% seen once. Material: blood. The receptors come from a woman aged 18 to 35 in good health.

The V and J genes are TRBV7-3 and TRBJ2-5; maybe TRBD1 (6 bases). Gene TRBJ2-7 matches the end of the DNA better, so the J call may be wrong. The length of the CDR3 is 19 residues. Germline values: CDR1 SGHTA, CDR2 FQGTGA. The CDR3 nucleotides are TGTGCCAGCAGCCCGTTGGGACATTCTTTCTCCTTACCGGGGTCCGAGCAGTACTTC. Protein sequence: CASSPLGHSFSLPGSEQYF.

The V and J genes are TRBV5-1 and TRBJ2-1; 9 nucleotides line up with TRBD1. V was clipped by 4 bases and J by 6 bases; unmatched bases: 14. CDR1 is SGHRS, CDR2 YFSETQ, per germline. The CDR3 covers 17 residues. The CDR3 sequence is CASSQQPGTGRFNEQFF. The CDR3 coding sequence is TGCGCCAGCAGCCAACAACCCGGGACAGGGAGATTCAATGAGCAGTTCTTC.

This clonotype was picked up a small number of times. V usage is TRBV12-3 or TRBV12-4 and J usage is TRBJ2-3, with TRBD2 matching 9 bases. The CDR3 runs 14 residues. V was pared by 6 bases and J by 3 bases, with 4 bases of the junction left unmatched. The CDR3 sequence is CASRPSGMTDTQYF. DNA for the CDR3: TGTGCCAGCAGACCTAGCGGGATGACAGATACGCAGTATTTT.